This T cell receptor (beta chain) comes out of a study of T cell repertoires in cytomegalovirus infection. The wider study: CMV infection together with matching HLA type was indicated by public TCR beta signatures. Study-wide findings and caveats: HLA-C-restricted CMV-specific TCR beta clonotypes prevailed in the ex vivo response.

Germline V lookup: CDR1 MNHNY, CDR2 SVGAGI (reference sequence). Trimming took off 2 bases at V and 0 bases at J, with 11 bases between the two ends. The CDR3 length is 16 residues. With respect to this clonotype: No antigen is known for it.

TCRdb itself ran the reads through MiXCR, one entry per CDR3 protein. The data contain some 940,000 distinct CDR3 sequences, around 32% of them singletons. The sample consisted of cultured CD8+ T cells from PBMCs, taken from culture after CMV antigen stimulation. The TCR comes from a human donor in good health (CMV status not recorded). Some clones in this sample may be carry-over from other donors' samples. V gene TRBV6-6 combines with J gene TRBJ2-1; D gene unclear. CDR3 nucleotide sequence: TGTGCCAGCAGTTACCCCCCCACGAGCTCCTACAATGAGCAGTTCTTC. Residues: CASSYPPTSSYNEQFF.